This note documents a single T cell receptor beta chain sequence. This clone was counted between two and nine times. What this receptor recognizes is not known. No qualities accompany the bases; no much larger clone lies one base away. In Seattle, one collaborating source enrolled patients while the infection was active and tracked those patients longitudinally over the course of disease. Whole blood was collected in K2EDTA tubes by collaborating institutions according to the institutions' own protocols. For TCRbeta analysis, collaborators shipped samples as frozen whole blood, isolated PBMCs, or DNA extracted from either of those sample types. The immunoSEQ Assay, a bias-controlled multiplex PCR, was used to amplify TCRbeta CDR3 regions from genomic DNA. Processing in the source paper ran as follows. The number of nucleated cells in each sample was estimated from the amplification of reference gene primers within the assay. Sequence reads were collapsed and filtered to measure the absolute abundance of every unique TCRbeta CDR3 rearrangement. For each sample, productive Simpson clonality was calculated by taking the square root of Simpson's diversity index across productive rearrangements. TCRdb re-hosts the immuneACCESS table, in-frame sequences only. Its copies lack some clones; in the studies checked, an unresolved V gene accounts for under half of them, and the cause for the rest is not known. From that table come the V and J calls and clone size; the DNA was used to work out D and trimming. The sample profile shows about 180,000 clones; about 85% of them were found once. The top ten clonotypes cover about 20% of the sample.

This specimen belongs to a study of blood T cell repertoires in COVID-19 (dated by TCRdb to about 2020). Regarding the research as a whole: The collaborator samples originated in the United States, Italy and Spain and spanned the acute and convalescent phases of COVID-19. The dataset comprised deeply sampled blood TCRbeta repertoires from subjects exposed to, actively infected with, or recovered from COVID-19. Where available, HLA class I and class II types were obtained from metadata supplied by the sample provider rather than from assay-based typing. The material from the prospective study consisted of cDNA or gDNA derived from T cells, B-cell-depleted T cells, or PBMCs. A freely available public database, intended as a resource for researchers studying the immune response to SARS-CoV-2, is where the repertoires were released. Samples came from the ongoing ImmuneRACE study (first 160 participants) plus 1,254 subjects from 6 global collaborators. Sample metadata almost always included a de-identified subject ID, COVID-19 status, age in years and sex.

What the research found in general, with its limitations: The quantity of clinical and demographic metadata differed by source and by participant and was supplied without curation.

The germline V gene gives CDR1 as SGHDT and CDR2 as YYEEEE. Here V drops 2 bases and J drops 2 bases, and the junction holds 6 bases not matched to any gene. The CDR3 numbers 16 residues from cysteine through phenylalanine. Solely the CDR3 DNA is kept, with 48 bases framed from the first base. Sequenced sample: peripheral blood. The receptor comes from a person aged 70 to 85 with COVID-19, enrolled during active disease. Rearrangement joined TRBV5-6 to TRBJ1-3; 8 middle bases align to TRBD1. CDR3 reads: CASSFRPDRAGNTIYF. In nucleotide form, the sequence is TGTGCCAGCAGCTTCCGTCCGGACAGGGCTGGAAACACCATATATTTT.